This is a list of T cell receptor beta chains from one sample in a study of T cell responses to AZD1222 COVID-19 vaccine. TCRdb's copy holds only in-frame clones and misses some; the assay was immunoSEQ multiplex PCR. The data show around 140,000 clones, 85% to 95% seen once. Sequenced material: peripheral blood, taken on day 0 of MenACWY control vaccination. Every receptor here comes from an adult in good health. Both conserved end residues are part of each CDR3. Fields, in order: D gene, CDR3 length, V gene, J gene, clone size, CDR3 DNA, CDR3 protein. A D gene is named only where the DNA matches it firmly. Some rows mark clone size as missing; the rest say once, few, many or name a class of expanded clone.

NA,17,TRBV5-5,TRBJ2-7,NA,TGTGCCAGCAGCTTGGTGGCGTCACTCGACCGCTCCTACGAGCAGTACTTC,CASSLVASLDRSYEQYF
TRBD2,19,TRBV5-5,TRBJ2-3,NA,TGTGCCAGCAGTTGGGACTCCGGGAGGACACTCCTTACCACAGATACGCAGTATTTT,CASSWDSGRTLLTTDTQYF
NA,13,TRBV12-3/TRBV12-4,TRBJ1-1,once,TGTGCCAGCAGTCCATCGTACCAGATTGAAGCTTTCTTT,CASSPSYQIEAFF
NA,12,TRBV3-1/TRBV3-2,TRBJ1-6,NA,TGTGCCAGCACCCATGCGGACTCACCCCTCCACTTT,CASTHADSPLHF
NA,15,TRBV4-3,TRBJ1-3,NA,TGCGCCAGCAGCCAAGAAGGACTCTCTGGAAACACCATATATTTT,CASSQEGLSGNTIYF
NA,11,TRBV6-1,TRBJ2-7,few,TGTGCCAGCAGTGATTTGGACGAGCAGTACTTC,CASSDLDEQYF
NA,12,TRBV3-1/TRBV3-2,TRBJ1-2,NA,TGTGCCAGCACCTCCCCGGGCTATGGCTACACCTTC,CASTSPGYGYTF
TRBD1,14,TRBV6-5,TRBJ1-2,NA,TGTGCCAGCAGCGAGGGGGACAGTAACTATGGCTACACCTTC,CASSEGDSNYGYTF
TRBD1,16,TRBV2,TRBJ2-2,NA,TGTGCCAGCAGGGCCCGGACAGGGCTGAACACCGGGGAGCTGTTTTTT,CASRARTGLNTGELFF
NA,14,TRBV10-3,TRBJ2-2,NA,TGTGCCATCATGAGTTCAGGGGTGGCCGGGGAGCTGTTTTTT,CAIMSSGVAGELFF
TRBD1,14,TRBV5-1,TRBJ1-1,NA,TGCGCCAGCAGCTCCAGGGGGCTGGACACTGAAGCTTTCTTT,CASSSRGLDTEAFF
NA,14,TRBV6-5,TRBJ1-4,NA,TGTGCCAGCAGTTACCGTGGCGGTGGTGAAAAACTGTTTTTT,CASSYRGGGEKLFF
NA,14,TRBV11-2,TRBJ1-2,NA,TGTGCCAGCAGCTCCGTGAGGGGCATCTATGGCTACACCTTC,CASSSVRGIYGYTF
NA,12,TRBV9,TRBJ2-3,NA,TGTGCCAGCAGCGAGCGCACAGATACGCAGTATTTT,CASSERTDTQYF
NA,14,TRBV3-1/TRBV3-2,TRBJ1-2,NA,TGTGCCAGCAGCTCCTTGGGCGGTCTCTATGGCTACACCTTC,CASSSLGGLYGYTF
NA,15,TRBV11-2,TRBJ2-7,NA,TGTGCCAGCAGCTTAGGGCGGCAGGACGGGCGCGAGCAGTACTTC,CASSLGRQDGREQYF
TRBD1,19,TRBV6-8,TRBJ1-6,NA,TGTGCCAGCAGTTATCCTACGGGACAGAGGAGCTCCTATAATTCACCCCTCCACTTT,CASSYPTGQRSSYNSPLHF
TRBD1,16,TRBV4-2,TRBJ1-1,NA,TGTGCCAGCAGCCATCTCGGGACAGGGGGGAACACTGAAGCTTTCTTT,CASSHLGTGGNTEAFF
NA,17,TRBV14,TRBJ2-1,NA,TGTGCCAGCAGCCAAGATCGGACGGGAGCCTCCTACAATGAGCAGTTCTTC,CASSQDRTGASYNEQFF
NA,15,TRBV5-4,TRBJ1-2,once,TGTGCCAGCAGCTTGCGGGACACAGCTAACTATGGCTACACCTTC,CASSLRDTANYGYTF
TRBD1,15,TRBV6-5,TRBJ2-3,NA,TGTGCCAGCAGAAAGGGGGCAGGGAGCACAGATACGCAGTATTTT,CASRKGAGSTDTQYF
NA,15,TRBV29-1,TRBJ2-3,NA,TGCAGCGTTGAAGATTGGGGCAGCGAGACAGATACGCAGTATTTT,CSVEDWGSETDTQYF
NA,12,TRBV5-6,TRBJ1-1,NA,TGTGCCAGCAGCTTGGGGGACACTGAAGCTTTCTTT,CASSLGDTEAFF
NA,14,TRBV12-5,TRBJ1-2,once,TGTGCTAGTGGTTTAGAAACATTTCCCTATGGCTACACCTTC,CASGLETFPYGYTF
NA,12,TRBV28,TRBJ2-7,NA,TGTGCCAGCAGTTTATCCGGGTACGAGCAGTACTTC,CASSLSGYEQYF
TRBD1,14,TRBV5-4,TRBJ1-2,NA,TGTGCCAGCAGCCCGGACAGGGTAACGTTGGGCTACACCTTC,CASSPDRVTLGYTF
NA,14,TRBV5-1,TRBJ1-1,NA,TGCGCCAGCAGCTTAGAAATAATGAACACTGAAGCTTTCTTT,CASSLEIMNTEAFF
NA,10,TRBV6-5,TRBJ1-2,once,TGTGCCAGCTACAGAGGGGGCTACACCTTC,CASYRGGYTF
TRBD1,17,TRBV4-1,TRBJ2-5,NA,TGCGCCAGCAGCCAACACTTGGCCGGGGACAGAAGAGAGACCCAGTACTTC,CASSQHLAGDRRETQYF
NA,15,TRBV6-5,TRBJ1-5,NA,TGTGCCAGCAGTTCCGGCCTCGGGGGGGATCAGCCCCAGCATTTT,CASSSGLGGDQPQHF
NA,13,TRBV7-2,TRBJ1-1,NA,TGTGCCAGCAGTTCCGAATCGAACACTGAAGCTTTCTTT,CASSSESNTEAFF